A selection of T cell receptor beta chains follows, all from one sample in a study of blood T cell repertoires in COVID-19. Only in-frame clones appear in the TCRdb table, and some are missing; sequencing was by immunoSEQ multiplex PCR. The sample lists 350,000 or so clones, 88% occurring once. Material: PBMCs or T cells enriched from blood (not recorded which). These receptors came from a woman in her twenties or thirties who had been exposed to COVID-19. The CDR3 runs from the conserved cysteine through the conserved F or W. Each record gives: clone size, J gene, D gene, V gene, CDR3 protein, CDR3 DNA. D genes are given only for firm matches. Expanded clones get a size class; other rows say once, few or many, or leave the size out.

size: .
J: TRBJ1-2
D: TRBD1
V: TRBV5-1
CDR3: CASTPRTGLDYGYTF
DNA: TGCGCCAGCACGCCCCGGACAGGGCTCGACTATGGCTACACCTTC

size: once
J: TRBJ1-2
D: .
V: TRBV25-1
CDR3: CASSLLGGLVTF
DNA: TGTGCCAGCAGTCTTTTAGGGGGTCTTGTCACCTTC

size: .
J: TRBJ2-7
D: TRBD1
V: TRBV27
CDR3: CASSLSRTGVQYF
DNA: TGTGCCAGCAGTTTATCCAGGACAGGGGTACAGTACTTC

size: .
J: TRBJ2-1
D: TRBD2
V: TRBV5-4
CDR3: CASTPKGGLAENNEQFF
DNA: TGTGCCAGCACCCCGAAGGGGGGACTAGCGGAAAACAATGAGCAGTTCTTC

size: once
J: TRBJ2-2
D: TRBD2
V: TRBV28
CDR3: CASSFSLAGIGELFF
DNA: TGTGCCAGCAGTTTTAGTCTAGCGGGAATCGGGGAGCTGTTTTTT

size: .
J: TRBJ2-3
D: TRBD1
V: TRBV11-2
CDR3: CASSLGDRFTDTQYF
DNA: TGTGCCAGCAGCTTAGGGGACAGGTTCACAGATACGCAGTATTTT

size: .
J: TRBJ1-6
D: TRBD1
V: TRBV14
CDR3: CASSQDGDGQAYNSPLHF
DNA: TGTGCCAGCAGCCAAGATGGAGACGGACAGGCGTATAATTCACCCCTCCACTTT

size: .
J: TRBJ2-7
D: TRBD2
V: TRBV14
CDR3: CASGLAGGSHYEQYF
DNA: TGTGCCAGCGGGCTAGCGGGAGGCTCCCACTACGAGCAGTACTTC

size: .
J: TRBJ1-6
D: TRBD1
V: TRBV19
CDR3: CASSIYRGDSPLHF
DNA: TGTGCCAGTAGTATCTACAGGGGAGATTCACCCCTCCACTTT

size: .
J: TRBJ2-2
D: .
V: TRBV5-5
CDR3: CASSLVFWGWGQDTGELFF
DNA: TGTGCCAGCAGCTTGGTTTTTTGGGGCTGGGGTCAGGACACCGGGGAGCTGTTTTTT

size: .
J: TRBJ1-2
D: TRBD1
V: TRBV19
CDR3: CASSIDFTGGRGYTF
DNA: TGTGCCAGTAGTATAGATTTTACAGGGGGCCGTGGCTACACCTTC

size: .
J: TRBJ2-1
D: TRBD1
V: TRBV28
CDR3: CASGRGQSSYNEQFF
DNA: TGTGCCAGCGGAAGGGGACAGAGCTCCTACAATGAGCAGTTCTTC

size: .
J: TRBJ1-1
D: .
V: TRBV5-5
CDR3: CASSLQGGGLNTEAFF
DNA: TGTGCCAGCAGCTTGCAAGGCGGGGGGTTGAACACTGAAGCTTTCTTT

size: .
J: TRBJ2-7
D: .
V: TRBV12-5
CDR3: CASGLDLAYEQYF
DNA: TGTGCTAGTGGTTTGGATCTAGCCTACGAGCAGTACTTC

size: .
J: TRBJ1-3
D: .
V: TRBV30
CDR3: CAWTGLGNTIYF
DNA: TGTGCCTGGACAGGGTTGGGAAACACCATATATTTT